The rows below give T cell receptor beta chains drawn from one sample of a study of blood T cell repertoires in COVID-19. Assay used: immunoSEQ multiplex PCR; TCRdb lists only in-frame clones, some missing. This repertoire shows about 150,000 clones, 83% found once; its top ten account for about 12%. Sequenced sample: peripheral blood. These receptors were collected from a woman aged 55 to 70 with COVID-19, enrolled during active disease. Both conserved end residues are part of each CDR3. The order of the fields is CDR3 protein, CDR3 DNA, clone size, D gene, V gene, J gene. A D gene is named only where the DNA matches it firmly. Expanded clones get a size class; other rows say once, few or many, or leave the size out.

CASSLTGTNYGYTF	TGTGCCAGCAGTTTGACAGGGACTAACTATGGCTACACCTTC	once	TRBD1	TRBV6-6	TRBJ1-2
CASSLTGTQTNYGYTF	TGTGCCAGCAGCTTGACGGGTACCCAAACTAACTATGGCTACACCTTC	-	-	TRBV5-4	TRBJ1-2
CASSKTDSANQPQHF	TGTGCCAGCAGCAAAACGGACAGTGCAAATCAGCCCCAGCATTTT	-	-	TRBV11-1	TRBJ1-5
CASSPEPGHRVSPLHF	TGTGCCAGCAGCCCTGAACCGGGACATAGGGTCTCACCCCTCCACTTT	-	-	TRBV5-8	TRBJ1-6
CASSDLGRGNQPQHF	TGTGCCAGCAGTGACCTCGGGAGGGGGAATCAGCCCCAGCATTTT	-	-	TRBV6-1	TRBJ1-5
CATSRDQAETQYF	TGTGCCACCAGCAGAGATCAGGCGGAGACCCAGTACTTC	-	-	TRBV15	TRBJ2-5
CASGGQGSNEQFF	TGTGCTAGTGGAGGACAGGGGTCGAATGAGCAGTTCTTC	-	TRBD1	TRBV12-5	TRBJ2-1
CASSDRDRGRHEQYF	TGTGCCAGCAGCGACCGGGACAGGGGGCGTCACGAGCAGTACTTC	-	TRBD1	TRBV9	TRBJ2-7
CASSIRVRSSGRAGETQYF	TGTGCCAGTAGTATTCGAGTCCGAAGTAGCGGGAGGGCCGGGGAGACCCAGTACTTC	-	TRBD2	TRBV19	TRBJ2-5
CASSRRESYEQYF	TGTGCCAGCAGCCGACGGGAGTCCTACGAGCAGTACTTC	few	-	TRBV6-5	TRBJ2-7
CASTAGSGRVGTDTQYF	TGCGCCAGCACTGCGGGGAGCGGGAGAGTCGGCACAGATACGCAGTATTTT	-	TRBD2	TRBV5-1	TRBJ2-3
CASDRGLNSNQPQHF	TGTGCCAGCGACAGGGGATTGAATAGCAATCAGCCCCAGCATTTT	once	-	TRBV21-1	TRBJ1-5
CASSDGLQPQHF	TGTGCCAGCAGTGATGGGCTTCAGCCCCAGCATTTT	once	-	TRBV25-1	TRBJ1-5
CAWSVGGGRQPQHF	TGTGCCTGGAGTGTAGGTGGGGGCAGACAGCCCCAGCATTTT	-	-	TRBV30	TRBJ1-5
CASPGTVTGELFF	TGTGCCAGCCCCGGGACAGTCACCGGGGAGCTGTTTTTT	-	TRBD1	TRBV12-3/TRBV12-4	TRBJ2-2
CASSQESVGLYVLTF	TGTGCCAGCAGCCAAGAGTCCGTGGGGCTTTACGTCCTGACTTTC	-	-	TRBV4-2	TRBJ2-6
CASSPFGGRGETQYF	TGTGCTAGCAGCCCCTTCGGCGGGAGGGGGGAGACCCAGTACTTC	-	TRBD2	TRBV7-7	TRBJ2-5
CASRPGGSFAYNEQFF	TGTGCCAGCAGACCCGGAGGGAGCTTCGCCTACAATGAGCAGTTCTTC	-	-	TRBV2	TRBJ2-1
CASKSGAKANYGYTF	TGTGCCAGCAAGTCAGGGGCTAAAGCTAACTATGGCTACACCTTC	few	-	TRBV2	TRBJ1-2
CASSSGLETEAFF	TGTGCCAGCAGCTCAGGGCTAGAAACTGAAGCTTTCTTT	-	-	TRBV7-9	TRBJ1-1
CASSMTLRTSNQPQHF	TGTGCCAGTAGTATGACACTGCGGACAAGCAATCAGCCCCAGCATTTT	-	-	TRBV19	TRBJ1-5
CASSPSGGGGYTF	TGTGCCAGCAGCCCGTCGGGGGGTGGTGGCTACACCTTC	-	-	TRBV7-3	TRBJ1-2
CASSGRIGEDTQYF	TGTGCCAGCTCGGGAAGGATCGGGGAGGATACGCAGTATTTT	-	-	TRBV18	TRBJ2-3
CASSRDSNYGYTF	TGCGCCAGCAGCCGGGACAGCAACTATGGCTACACCTTC	-	TRBD1	TRBV5-1	TRBJ1-2
CSFRQGGEQYF	TGCAGCTTCAGACAGGGTGGGGAGCAGTACTTC	-	TRBD1	TRBV29-1	TRBJ2-7
CASSLRTGGPANYGYTF	TGTGCCAGCAGCCTCCGGACAGGGGGCCCAGCTAACTATGGCTACACCTTC	-	TRBD1	TRBV3-1/TRBV3-2	TRBJ1-2
CASSQKAGGTGELFF	TGCGCCAGCAGTCAGAAAGCGGGGGGAACCGGGGAGCTGTTTTTT	-	TRBD2	TRBV10-2	TRBJ2-2
CASSLANRGPMNTEAFF	TGCGCCAGCAGCTTGGCCAACAGGGGGCCGATGAACACTGAAGCTTTCTTT	-	TRBD1	TRBV5-1	TRBJ1-1
CASSRPGTEAFF	TGTGCCAGCAGTCGGCCGGGGACTGAAGCTTTCTTT	-	-	TRBV2	TRBJ1-1
CATSRDLSSYEQYF	TGTGCCACCAGCAGGGACTTAAGCTCCTACGAGCAGTACTTC	-	-	TRBV15	TRBJ2-7
CASQGTGQTEAFF	TGTGCCAGCCAAGGGACAGGGCAAACTGAAGCTTTCTTT	-	TRBD1	TRBV25-1	TRBJ1-1
CASSQTGGNTEAFF	TGTGCCAGCAGTCAGACAGGGGGGAACACTGAAGCTTTCTTT	-	TRBD1	TRBV6-2/TRBV6-3	TRBJ1-1
CAWSVNRGYGYGYTF	TGTGCCTGGAGTGTTAACAGGGGATATGGCTATGGCTACACCTTC	-	TRBD1	TRBV30	TRBJ1-2
CASSGGLAGGGRHETQYF	TGTGCCAGCAGCGGGGGACTAGCGGGAGGCGGGCGACACGAGACCCAGTACTTC	-	TRBD2	TRBV3-1/TRBV3-2	TRBJ2-5
CASSESTGGNTEAFF	TGCGCCAGCAGTGAATCGACAGGGGGAAACACTGAAGCTTTCTTT	few	TRBD1	TRBV10-2	TRBJ1-1
CATSDAAGANTGELFF	TGTGCCACCAGTGACGCAGCGGGGGCCAACACCGGGGAGCTGTTTTTT	-	TRBD2	TRBV24-1	TRBJ2-2
CASGTPWSGDEQFF	TGCGCCAGCGGGACTCCTTGGAGTGGGGATGAGCAGTTCTTC	-	-	TRBV5-1	TRBJ2-1
CSVGQVKLFF	TGCAGCGTTGGACAGGTAAAACTGTTTTTT	few	-	TRBV29-1	TRBJ1-4
CASSVPGRGYGNTIYF	TGTGCCAGCAGTGTACCCGGCAGGGGATATGGAAACACCATATATTTT	once	-	TRBV25-1	TRBJ1-3
CAWSPRDLGPGELFF	TGTGCCTGGTCCCCGCGAGATCTTGGGCCCGGGGAGCTGTTTTTT	-	-	TRBV30	TRBJ2-2
CATSRDPGGSGANVLTF	TGTGCCACCAGCAGAGATCCGGGGGGCTCTGGGGCCAACGTCCTGACTTTC	few	TRBD2	TRBV15	TRBJ2-6
CATSGTGGSDTQYF	TGTGCCACCAGTGGAACAGGGGGATCAGATACGCAGTATTTT	few	TRBD1	TRBV24-1	TRBJ2-3
CASSYLAGGSMNTEAFF	TGTGCCAGCAGTTACCTCGCAGGGGGGTCTATGAACACTGAAGCTTTCTTT	-	TRBD1	TRBV6-2/TRBV6-3	TRBJ1-1
CASSPWTGEHYGYTF	TGTGCCAGCAGCCCATGGACAGGGGAACACTATGGCTACACCTTC	once	TRBD1	TRBV7-9	TRBJ1-2
CASSYSGGNANQPQHF	TGTGCCAGCAGTTACTCGGGAGGGAATGCGAATCAGCCCCAGCATTTT	-	-	TRBV6-6	TRBJ1-5
CASSPRPKRGVNYGYTF	TGTGCCAGCAGCCCCCGGCCTAAACGGGGGGTTAACTATGGCTACACCTTC	few	-	TRBV7-2	TRBJ1-2
CASGASGGSTDTQYF	TGTGCCTCCGGGGCTAGCGGGGGCAGCACAGATACGCAGTATTTT	-	TRBD2	TRBV6-5	TRBJ2-3
CSAAGSETQYF	TGCAGTGCCGCGGGATCAGAGACCCAGTACTTC	few	-	TRBV20-1	TRBJ2-5
CASSPRQGPNNEQFF	TGTGCCAGCTCACCACGGCAGGGCCCCAACAATGAGCAGTTCTTC	-	-	TRBV18	TRBJ2-1
CASSYGSRVGSPLHF	TGTGCCAGCAGCTACGGCAGTCGGGTCGGTTCACCCCTCCACTTT	-	-	TRBV3-1/TRBV3-2	TRBJ1-6
CASSPWRGGSTGELFF	TGTGCCAGCAGCCCCTGGCGAGGGGGTTCCACCGGGGAGCTGTTTTTT	once	-	TRBV5-4	TRBJ2-2
CASGATGLSGNTIYF	TGTGCCAGTGGAGCGACAGGGCTCTCTGGAAACACCATATATTTT	-	TRBD1	TRBV19	TRBJ1-3
CASSVNSGSTEAFF	TGTGCCAGCAGTGTAAATTCGGGAAGCACTGAAGCTTTCTTT	once	-	TRBV2	TRBJ1-1
CASSLGASGGRSYNEQFF	TGTGCCAGCAGCTTAGGCGCTAGCGGGGGGCGCTCCTACAATGAGCAGTTCTTC	-	TRBD2	TRBV7-3	TRBJ2-1
CATRDGRQGVTEAFF	TGTGCCACCAGGGACGGGAGACAGGGGGTGACTGAAGCTTTCTTT	-	TRBD1	TRBV24-1	TRBJ1-1
CASSPGTGGGQPQHF	TGTGCCAGTAGTCCCGGGACAGGGGGCGGTCAGCCCCAGCATTTT	-	TRBD1	TRBV19	TRBJ1-5
CSAGLSSYNEQFF	TGCAGCGCGGGACTCTCCTCCTACAATGAGCAGTTCTTC	-	-	TRBV29-1	TRBJ2-1
CASQGQSNTEAFF	TGTGCCAGTCAGGGACAGTCGAACACTGAAGCTTTCTTT	once	TRBD1	TRBV2	TRBJ1-1